This T cell receptor (beta chain) comes out of a study of blood T cell repertoires in COVID-19. The wider study: The origin of the acute and convalescent COVID-19 samples was the United States, Italy and Spain. Sample material is recorded as cDNA or gDNA derived from T cells, B-cell-depleted T cells, or PBMCs.

Trimming took 1 base from V and 1 from J; bases not matched to a gene: 23. The CDR3 has 24 residues. Germline assignment: CDR1 SGHTA and CDR2 FQGTGA. Original processing methods: Reference gene primer amplification gave estimated nucleated cell counts. TCRdb's table, derived via immunoSEQ multiplex PCR, lists solely in-frame clones and lacks some. V, J and clone size were drawn from that table, and D and trimming were deduced from the DNA. The table records fewer than 80,000 clones, approximately 86% of them present only once. This TCR derives from a man in his 70s with acute or convalescent COVID-19. Sequencing input: peripheral blood. The rearrangement uses TRBV7-3 and TRBJ2-7, with 15 positions matching TRBD2. The CDR3 bases are TGTGCCAGCAGCTTAAGATCAGGGTCAACCGGGACTAGCGGGAGGTACACCATATCCTACGAGCAGTACTTC. It yields the protein CASSLRSGSTGTSGRYTISYEQYF.